A selection of T cell receptor beta chains follows, all from one sample in a study of T cells after yellow fever vaccination. TCRdb fed the 5' RACE reads into MiXCR, producing one record per CDR3 protein. The sample holds 300,000 to 450,000 distinct CDR3 sequences, about 6% seen once. Sequenced material: PBMCs, taken 5 days after the yellow fever booster vaccination. These receptors were taken from a man aged 25 to 40 who received the YFV17D yellow fever vaccine. Both conserved end residues are part of each CDR3. Each record gives: CDR3 length, V gene, D gene, J gene, clone size, CDR3 protein, CDR3 DNA. D genes are given only for firm matches. Clone size, where shown, is once, few, many, or a class for clones that have expanded.

length: 14
V: TRBV25-1
D: TRBD1
J: TRBJ1-5
size: -
CDR3: CASSDPTGSQPQHF
DNA: TGTGCCAGCAGTGACCCGACAGGGAGTCAGCCCCAGCATTTT

length: 15
V: TRBV12-3/TRBV12-4
D: TRBD2
J: TRBJ2-7
size: many
CDR3: CASSLRASGSYEQYF
DNA: TGTGCCAGCAGCCTCCGAGCTAGCGGTTCCTACGAGCAGTACTTC

length: 12
V: TRBV2
D: -
J: TRBJ2-1
size: -
CDR3: CASDWDRDEQFF
DNA: TGTGCCAGCGATTGGGATAGGGATGAGCAGTTCTTC

length: 14
V: TRBV6-1
D: -
J: TRBJ2-1
size: -
CDR3: CASVKTGRYNEQFF
DNA: TGTGCCAGCGTAAAAACAGGGCGATACAATGAGCAGTTCTTC

length: 14
V: TRBV4-3
D: -
J: TRBJ2-7
size: few
CDR3: CASSQASYDYEQYF
DNA: TGCGCCAGCAGCCAAGCTAGTTACGACTACGAGCAGTACTTC

length: 12
V: TRBV12-3/TRBV12-4
D: -
J: TRBJ1-5
size: few
CDR3: CASGRGDQPQHF
DNA: TGTGCCAGCGGGAGGGGAGATCAGCCCCAGCATTTT

length: 14
V: TRBV20-1
D: TRBD2
J: TRBJ2-7
size: -
CDR3: CSANRGGATYEQYF
DNA: TGCAGTGCTAACCGGGGGGGGGCTACCTACGAGCAGTACTTC

length: 12
V: TRBV10-3
D: -
J: TRBJ2-1
size: -
CDR3: CAISALNNEQFF
DNA: TGTGCCATCAGTGCTCTTAACAATGAGCAGTTCTTC

length: 14
V: TRBV7-7
D: -
J: TRBJ1-1
size: few
CDR3: CASSPGDLVTEAFF
DNA: TGTGCTAGCAGTCCAGGGGATTTGGTCACTGAAGCTTTCTTT

length: 14
V: TRBV29-1
D: -
J: TRBJ1-1
size: -
CDR3: CSVEVRSMNTEAFF
DNA: TGCAGCGTTGAAGTACGCAGTATGAACACTGAAGCTTTCTTT

length: 16
V: TRBV12-3/TRBV12-4
D: -
J: TRBJ2-7
size: few
CDR3: CASSFPAAQGSYEQYF
DNA: TGTGCCAGCAGTTTTCCCGCCGCTCAGGGGAGCTACGAGCAGTACTTC

length: 16
V: TRBV24-1
D: -
J: TRBJ2-6
size: few
CDR3: CATSVGRFSGANVLTF
DNA: TGTGCCACCAGTGTTGGCCGGTTCTCTGGGGCCAACGTCCTGACTTTC

length: 12
V: TRBV10-3
D: TRBD1
J: TRBJ2-7
size: many
CDR3: CAISATGGEQYF
DNA: TGTGCCATCAGTGCCACAGGGGGCGAGCAGTACTTC

length: 12
V: TRBV28
D: -
J: TRBJ1-2
size: few
CDR3: CASSSTVYGYTF
DNA: TGTGCCAGCAGTTCTACAGTCTATGGCTACACCTTC

length: 16
V: TRBV6-4
D: TRBD2
J: TRBJ2-1
size: many
CDR3: CASSVGKRGPYNEQFF
DNA: TGTGCCAGCAGTGTCGGAAAGCGGGGTCCCTACAATGAGCAGTTCTTC

length: 14
V: TRBV20-1
D: -
J: TRBJ2-3
size: -
CDR3: CSARVGGVADTQYF
DNA: TGCAGTGCTAGGGTGGGAGGTGTCGCAGATACGCAGTATTTT

length: 14
V: TRBV7-8
D: -
J: TRBJ1-3
size: few
CDR3: CASSPFPEANTIYF
DNA: TGTGCCAGCAGCCCCTTTCCGGAGGCGAACACCATATATTTT

length: 14
V: TRBV27
D: -
J: TRBJ2-1
size: many
CDR3: CASSPEVRYNEQFF
DNA: TGTGCCAGCAGTCCCGAGGTCCGATACAATGAGCAGTTCTTC

length: 17
V: TRBV7-8
D: -
J: TRBJ2-4
size: many
CDR3: CASSFVAGRGGGDIQYF
DNA: TGTGCCAGCAGCTTTGTCGCGGGCCGAGGGGGTGGTGACATTCAGTACTTC

length: 16
V: TRBV5-4
D: -
J: TRBJ1-5
size: -
CDR3: CASSSRQAHSNQPQHF
DNA: TGTGCCAGCAGCTCCAGACAGGCCCATAGCAATCAGCCCCAGCATTTT

length: 17
V: TRBV5-5
D: TRBD2
J: TRBJ2-3
size: -
CDR3: CASSLGTSGRITDTQYF
DNA: TGTGCCAGCAGCCTAGGGACTAGCGGGAGAATCACAGATACGCAGTATTTT

length: 17
V: TRBV4-2
D: -
J: TRBJ1-3
size: -
CDR3: CASSQASGGYSGNTIYF
DNA: TGTGCCAGCAGCCAAGCGTCAGGAGGATACTCTGGAAACACCATATATTTT

length: 14
V: TRBV12-3/TRBV12-4
D: -
J: TRBJ1-2
size: many
CDR3: CASSPGGLGYGYTF
DNA: TGTGCCAGCAGCCCCGGCGGCTTGGGCTATGGCTACACCTTC

length: 17
V: TRBV5-5
D: TRBD2
J: TRBJ2-5
size: few
CDR3: CASSSQLTGRALETQYF
DNA: TGTGCCAGCAGCTCCCAGCTCACCGGGAGGGCCCTAGAGACCCAGTACTTC

length: 13
V: TRBV19
D: -
J: TRBJ1-1
size: -
CDR3: CASSPILNTEAFF
DNA: TGTGCCAGTAGTCCCATTCTTAACACTGAAGCTTTCTTT

length: 18
V: TRBV19
D: TRBD2
J: TRBJ2-5
size: -
CDR3: CASSITRSSGRKGETQYF
DNA: TGTGCCAGTAGTATTACTCGTTCTAGCGGGAGAAAGGGAGAGACCCAGTACTTC

length: 13
V: TRBV29-1
D: TRBD1
J: TRBJ2-3
size: many
CDR3: CSVEEQGVDTQYF
DNA: TGCAGCGTTGAAGAACAGGGGGTAGATACGCAGTATTTT

length: 14
V: TRBV9
D: TRBD2
J: TRBJ2-5
size: many
CDR3: CASSAETSGIPRSF
DNA: TGTGCCAGCAGCGCGGAGACTAGCGGGATCCCCAGATCCTTC

length: 14
V: TRBV30
D: -
J: TRBJ1-6
size: -
CDR3: CACPGLWDNSPLHF
DNA: TGTGCCTGCCCGGGGTTGTGGGATAATTCACCCCTCCACTTT

length: 15
V: TRBV29-1
D: TRBD1
J: TRBJ1-1
size: -
CDR3: CSVGHRGLMNTEAFF
DNA: TGCAGCGTGGGTCACAGGGGGCTGATGAACACTGAAGCTTTCTTT

length: 13
V: TRBV7-9
D: -
J: TRBJ2-6
size: -
CDR3: CAARGSGANVLTF
DNA: TGTGCCGCGCGCGGCTCTGGGGCCAACGTCCTGACTTTC

length: 15
V: TRBV2
D: TRBD1
J: TRBJ2-2
size: few
CDR3: CASSEGTGMVGELFF
DNA: TGTGCCAGCAGTGAAGGGACAGGGATGGTCGGGGAGCTGTTTTTT

length: 14
V: TRBV5-1
D: -
J: TRBJ1-1
size: many
CDR3: CASSLSGRNTEAFF
DNA: TGCGCCAGCAGCTTGTCCGGAAGGAACACTGAAGCTTTCTTT

length: 12
V: TRBV20-1
D: -
J: TRBJ2-1
size: many
CDR3: CRGQGTYNEQFF
DNA: TGCAGGGGGCAGGGGACCTACAATGAGCAGTTCTTC

length: 14
V: TRBV5-1
D: TRBD2
J: TRBJ2-7
size: many
CDR3: CASSLGTSGIQQYF
DNA: TGCGCCAGCAGCTTAGGGACTAGCGGGATTCAGCAGTACTTC

length: 19
V: TRBV6-4
D: -
J: TRBJ1-2
size: many
CDR3: CASSPSPQYFSRGNFGYTF
DNA: TGTGCCAGCAGCCCGTCCCCACAGTATTTTTCCCGTGGTAATTTTGGCTACACCTTC

length: 15
V: TRBV7-2
D: -
J: TRBJ2-2
size: many
CDR3: CASSPWGGGAGELFF
DNA: TGTGCCAGCAGCCCCTGGGGGGGCGGCGCCGGGGAGCTGTTTTTT

length: 16
V: TRBV5-5
D: -
J: TRBJ2-1
size: few
CDR3: CASSLAASTPYNEQFF
DNA: TGTGCCAGCAGCTTGGCAGCGTCGACTCCCTACAATGAGCAGTTCTTC

length: 16
V: TRBV7-3
D: TRBD2
J: TRBJ2-3
size: many
CDR3: CASSPRGGSKTDTQYF
DNA: TGTGCCAGCAGCCCTCGGGGCGGGAGTAAGACAGATACGCAGTATTTT

length: 13
V: TRBV20-1
D: TRBD2
J: TRBJ2-3
size: many
CDR3: CSWGRTSGDTQYF
DNA: TGCAGCTGGGGGCGGACTAGCGGGGATACGCAGTATTTT

length: 14
V: TRBV7-2
D: -
J: TRBJ2-1
size: -
CDR3: CASSLGGKSNEQFF
DNA: TGTGCCAGCAGCTTAGGAGGGAAGAGCAATGAGCAGTTCTTC

length: 13
V: TRBV27
D: -
J: TRBJ1-2
size: few
CDR3: CASSPQRIYGYTF
DNA: TGTGCCAGCAGTCCTCAAAGGATATATGGCTACACCTTC